Sequencing of this T cell receptor (beta chain) was carried out in a study of a mutant IDH1 vaccine in newly diagnosed glioma. Study results and limitations: Most patients, 85% to 95%, showed vaccine-induced immune responses.

A note on this clone: The target antigen is unknown.

V dropped 6 bases and J dropped 4; count of bases not matched to a gene: 8. CDR3 length: 14 amino acids. CDR1 is LGHNA and CDR2 is YSLEER in the germline V gene. The table came from immunoSEQ multiplex PCR; TCRdb's copy has only in-frame clones and leaves some out. The sample lists 41,000 or so clones, 80% to 90% occurring once. Time point reported: week 35, safety follow-up. The investigators gave 300 ug of mutant IDH1 20-mer peptide in each vaccine dose, together with topical imiquimod. This TCR derives from a man between 35 and 55 years old with glioma. The chain has TRBV4-3 and TRBJ1-2; the match to TRBD1 covers 7 bases. The sample consisted of PBMCs, taken from a glioma patient whose treatment included an IDH1 peptide vaccine. CDR3 protein: CASSPYRDSYGYTF. CDR3 sequence (DNA): TGCGCCAGCAGTCCATACCGGGACAGCTATGGCTACACCTTC.